Included here is one TCR beta chain sequence, with context. Its antigen specificity is not known. No much larger clone exists at a distance of one base, and base qualities are not known. This entry belongs to a study of shared clonotypes between healthy human individuals (dated by TCRdb to 2018 to 2020). Study-level background: The cohort comprised a couple of women and a few men aged 18 to 49 years. To estimate repertoire size and how much clonotypes are shared between individuals, the study performed deep sequencing of blood TCR repertoires from a few healthy adults. Leukapheresis yielded between about 0.8 and 8.9 billion PBMCs per donor. To increase sequencing depth and limit assay-specific biases, TCR repertoire library preparation and sequencing were carried out by different laboratories using diverse techniques. For each donor, CD4 naive and CD4 memory were each run on three plates, CD8 naive on two plates, and CD8 memory on one plate. The full study reports these points: Sampling was restricted to blood, and TCR repertoires in tissue are likely to differ from TCR repertoires in blood. Larger estimated clonotype richness was generally found for naive subsets than for memory subsets. Pairwise subsampling led to the expectation that sequencing depth would affect the degree of clonotype sharing among donors. The genetic and exposure-history diversity represented was limited by the small number of donors. Rarefaction of sorted-subset datasets indicated incomplete sequencing despite the large sequencing depth. Compared with non-shared clonotypes, clonotypes shared by all four sorted-subset donors had higher generation probabilities. When several donors were compared, the shared fraction of clonotypes was approximately 5% for naive CD4, around 4% for naive CD8, roughly 2.3% for memory CD4, and around 0.4% for memory CD8.

Using the deep immunoSEQ assay, TCR CDR3 regions were amplified from genomic DNA by multiplex PCR. Genomic DNA extracted from each cell subset was distributed evenly over all wells of several immunoSEQ 96-well plates, and each plate served as one replicate. For sorted subsets, each replicate PCR was loaded with approximately 200 ng genomic DNA, equivalent to 30,000 or so T cell genomes. Purified libraries were quantified with a Qubit 3.0 fluorometer, sized on a Bioanalyzer 2100, and re-quantified with the KAPA Library Quantification kit. A separate single-read 150-cycle Illumina NextSeq 550 flow cell was used to sequence each immunoSEQ 96-well plate. In the authors' own workflow: The immunoSEQ output contained only junctional sequences without quality scores, so filtering could not match that applied to full-length reads. To assign V/J genes and CDR3, sequences were annotated against IMGT germline references using PyIR, a Python wrapper for IgBLAST v1.9. Reads were removed for weak V/J assignments (E-value above 1e-6), missing CDR3, stop codons, out-of-frame junctions, or ambiguous translated residues. V3J clonotypes were defined as sequences sharing an identical inferred V gene, J gene, and CDR3 amino acid sequence. Percentage overlap between repertoires was calculated by dividing the number of shared unique clonotypes by the size of the smaller repertoire. Repertoire richness was assessed with RTK rarefaction, the Chao1 estimator, and Recon v2.1 estimates of unobserved clonotypes. OLGA was used to compute generation probabilities for all TCRbeta clonotypes that the gDNA method yielded from a few donors. This is the immuneACCESS table as TCRdb keeps it, with only in-frame sequences that have V and J called. A part of the clones is gone; compared with another copy, unresolved V genes explain less than half, and the rest is unexplained. Clone size and V and J calls were adopted from that table, with D and trimming inferred from the DNA. Present in this sample are about 1.1 million clones, approximately 75% of which were seen just once. Roughly 0.83% of the sample is in the top ten clones.

Healthy HIV-negative adults with no recently reported acute infections or vaccinations were included as donors. All donors were Caucasian adults living in Nashville, Tennessee, USA. CD4+ T cells were enriched by magnetic negative selection; naive cells were then positively selected on CD45RA, and the negative fraction formed the memory subset. Blood was collected by leukapheresis, and PBMCs were isolated by Ficoll-Histopaque density gradient centrifugation and then cryopreserved in liquid nitrogen vapor phase. Analytical flow cytometry was used to check the purity and quantity of each magnetically sorted T cell population. Genomic DNA was isolated from each sorted fraction and quantified by UV absorbance on a Nanodrop 2000c. This clonotype originated in a man in his late teens or twenties in good health. Some clones in this sample may be carry-over from other donors' samples. The sequencing sample was made of memory CD4+ T cells from PBMCs. The cell subset or site label on this specimen signifies: CD45RA-negative fraction.

The CDR3 reads CATSRESGRTDTQYF. The DNA reads TGTGCCACCAGCAGAGAGAGCGGGAGGACAGATACGCAGTATTTT. This receptor chain uses TRBV15 and TRBJ2-3, and TRBD2 matches 9 of the central bases. Per the germline V gene (reference sequence), LNHNV is the CDR1 and YYDKDF is the CDR2. V is pruned by 0 bases and J by 3 bases, leaving 1 base of the junction without a gene match. CDR3 length: 15 amino acids, cysteine to phenylalanine. CDR3 DNA only is kept here, 45 bases in frame from base 1. With the rest looked up from the reference TRBV15 and TRBJ2-3 genes rather than sequenced, the full variable domain is DAMVIQNPRYQVTQFGKPVTLSCSQTLNHNVMYWYQQKSSQAPKLLFHYYDKDFNNEADTPDNFQSRRPNTSFCFLDIRSPGLGDTAMYLCATSRESGRTDTQYFGPGTRLTVL.